This entry is about one TCR beta chain. V shed 10 bases and J shed 1 base, with 16 bases lying between them. The CDR3 extends over 14 amino acids. Per the germline V gene, CDR1 is MNHEY and CDR2 is SVGAGI. Authors' processing steps: It was from reference gene primer amplification that nucleated cell counts were estimated. TCRdb keeps only in-frame clones here, not all; method: immunoSEQ multiplex PCR. From that table come the V and J calls and clone size; the DNA was used to work out D and trimming. The sample has about 180,000 clones; about 90% are singletons. The data derive from a study of blood T cell repertoires in COVID-19.

The receptor was isolated from a man in his 70s with active or convalescent COVID-19. The material sequenced was peripheral blood. The rearrangement joins TRBV6-5 to TRBJ1-1; D perhaps matches TRBD1 (6 bases). The CDR3 spells CAIGTSITNTEAFF. The CDR3, as DNA: TGTGCCATCGGGACAAGTATTACGAACACTGAAGCTTTCTTT.